These 26 T cell receptor beta chains came from one sample sequenced in a study of blood T cell repertoires in COVID-19. TCRdb keeps only in-frame clones here, not all; method: immunoSEQ multiplex PCR. The sample contains 100,000 to 150,000 clones, approximately 90% of which appear only once. The sample was peripheral blood. These receptors were collected from a man in his fifties with COVID-19, enrolled during active disease.

The genes are TRBV12-3 or TRBV12-4 and TRBJ2-7; tentatively, D is TRBD2 (5 bases). This CDR3 region has 13 residues. V lost 6 bases to trimming and J lost 3 bases, with 12 bases between them. The chain's CDR3 is CASSLERFYEQYF. CDR3 bases: TGTGCCAGCAGCTTGGAGCGGTTCTACGAGCAGTACTTC.

The V and J genes are TRBV24-1 and TRBJ2-1, with D possibly matching TRBD2 (5 bases). The germline V gene encodes CDR1 KGHDR and CDR2 SFDVKD. V lost 4 bases, J lost 2 bases, and 8 bases lay in between. The CDR3 has 14 residues. This CDR3 is CATSESGTYNEQFF. The CDR3 nucleotides are TGTGCCACCAGTGAGTCCGGGACCTACAATGAGCAGTTCTTC.

This chain links TRBV2 with TRBJ2-3; D may be TRBD2 (5 bases). The CDR3 consists of 15 residues. Trimming took 4 bases from V and 0 from J, leaving 11 bases between them. CDR1 is SNHLY and CDR2 is FYNNEI in the germline V gene. The CDR3 DNA reads as TGTGCCAGCAGTGTAAGGCGGGCCAGCACAGATACGCAGTATTTT. Amino acids: CASSVRRASTDTQYF.

V usage is TRBV5-5 and J usage is TRBJ2-7, with 7 bases matching TRBD1. CDR1 SGHKS and CDR2 YYEKEE come from the germline V gene (reference sequence). There are 17 residues in the CDR3. V lost 0 bases, J lost 2 bases, and 11 bases stayed unmatched. CDR3 region: CASSLARVRQGAYEQYF. CDR3 in DNA: TGTGCCAGCAGCTTGGCCAGAGTCCGACAGGGAGCCTACGAGCAGTACTTC.

The rearrangement uses TRBV2 and TRBJ2-7, with 12 bases aligning to TRBD2. In germline, CDR1 is SNHLY, CDR2 FYNNEI. The CDR3 has 19 residues. The ends lost 7 bases at V and 0 bases at J; junction bases unmatched: 16. The CDR3 is CASTLPGLAGGSVSYEQYF. The CDR3, as DNA: TGTGCCAGCACTCTACCGGGACTAGCGGGTGGTTCCGTCTCCTACGAGCAGTACTTC.

In regard to this clone: In the same sample, other DNA sequences code for this CDR3. The chain has TRBV6-5 and TRBJ1-2, with 9 bases that match TRBD1. Trimming cost V 6 bases and J 6 bases; bases outside gene matches: 2. CDR3 length: 12 residues. CDR1 MNHEY and CDR2 SVGAGI come from the germline V gene. CDR3 residues: CASSRTGDGYTF. DNA of the CDR3: TGTGCCAGCAGCCGGACAGGGGATGGCTACACCTTC.

The V call is TRBV4-1, the J call TRBJ2-6, with 8 bases fitting TRBD1. The V segment lost 4 bases and the J segment 1 base; nucleotides outside the gene matches: 9. The length of the CDR3 is 18 residues. Germline V gives CDR1 MGHRA, CDR2 YSYEKL. The CDR3 here is CASSRPTGEFSGANVLTF. CDR3 DNA sequence: TGCGCCAGCAGCCGACCGACAGGGGAGTTTTCTGGGGCCAACGTCCTGACTTTC.

As regards this clone: The junction departs from the called germline gene at one end, perhaps through a read error. The chain links TRBV29-1 to TRBJ1-1; 8 nucleotides align to TRBD1. CDR3 length: 18 amino acids. Germline V lookup: CDR1 SQVTM, CDR2 ANQGSEA. CDR3 sequence (DNA): TGCAGCGTCGAAGGTAGCCCCCAGGGGGCGCTTCCGGACACTGAAGCTTTCTTT. As protein: CSVEGSPQGALPDTEAFF.

This chain joins TRBV3-1 (or the pseudogene TRBV3-2) and TRBJ1-1, with TRBD1 as a possible D gene (6 bases). The length of the CDR3 is 15 residues. Trimming removed 1 base at V and 7 bases at J, with 16 bases between. CDR1 and CDR2 from the germline V gene are LGHDT and YNNKEL (reference sequence). CDR3 in DNA: TGTGCCAGCAGCCAAGGTTCGTGGGGGCTCGGTGAAGCTTTCTTT. Amino acids: CASSQGSWGLGEAFF.

The V gene is TRBV28, the J gene TRBJ2-7, with 13 bases matching TRBD2. The CDR3 spans 15 residues. Germline V gene lookup returns CDR1 MDHEN and CDR2 SYDVKM. The V gene end was trimmed by 4 bases and the J gene end by 7 bases; junction bases not matched to a gene: 7. CDR3 region: CASSYLGLAGDEQYF. The CDR3 bases are TGTGCCAGCAGTTACCTAGGACTAGCGGGAGATGAGCAGTACTTC.

The V call is TRBV5-1, the J call TRBJ2-1; 11 bases map to TRBD2. The CDR3 extends over 15 amino acids. J lost 12 bases, V lost 4 bases, and 12 bases had no gene match. Germline assignment: CDR1 SGHRS and CDR2 YFSETQ. CDR3 nucleotides: TGCGCCAGCAGCCTCGGACTAGCGGGCCGCTCGCGGCAGTTCTTC. Protein product: CASSLGLAGRSRQFF.

This rearrangement joins TRBV21-1 to TRBJ2-7; the listed D gene, TRBD2, was not tested against the DNA. TRBV21-1 is annotated as a pseudogene. The CDR3 contains 16 residues. The CDR3 sequence: CASSKPIAGGPDEQYV. The DNA of the CDR3 is TGTGCCAGCAGCAAACCAATAGCGGGAGGGCCCGACGAGCAGTACGTC.

The chain carries TRBV7-3 and TRBJ2-1; 11 bases fit TRBD2. This CDR3 has 15 amino acids. The V and J ends lost 6 bases and 2 bases, in that order; junction bases with no gene match: 3. The germline CDR1 and CDR2 sequences are SGHTA and FQGTGA. For the CDR3, the DNA is TGTGCCAGCAGTTTAGCGGGAGGGACCTACAATGAGCAGTTCTTC. Translation gives CASSLAGGTYNEQFF.

The chain joins TRBV9 to TRBJ1-1; D is undetermined. The CDR3 totals 13 residues. The germline CDR1 and CDR2 sequences are SGDLS and YYNGEE. Trimming left V 1 base short and J 3 bases short, with 7 bases between. CDR3 region: CASSVSPDTEAFF. For the CDR3, the DNA is TGTGCCAGCAGCGTATCCCCGGACACTGAAGCTTTCTTT.

V and J are TRBV9 and TRBJ1-4, with TRBD1 identical over 7 bases. CDR1 is SGDLS and CDR2 is YYNGEE in the germline V gene. The length of the CDR3 is 15 residues. The V and J ends lost 2 bases and 2 bases, in that order; junction bases with no gene match: 3. For the CDR3, the DNA is TGTGCCAGCAGCGTTTCCAGGGGGACTAATGAAAAACTGTTTTTT. Protein: CASSVSRGTNEKLFF.

The chain combines TRBV19 with TRBJ1-4, with D possibly matching TRBD1 (5 bases). The CDR3 runs 15 residues. Per germline, CDR1 LNHDA and CDR2 SQIVND (reference sequence). V was trimmed by 6 bases and J by 7 bases, leaving 18 bases between them. The CDR3: CASSPRTGGTEKLFF. Here the CDR3 DNA reads TGTGCCAGTAGCCCCCGCACGGGGGGGACTGAAAAACTGTTTTTT.

The V gene is TRBV5-5, the J gene TRBJ2-3; D is possibly TRBD2 (6 bases). Germline CDR1 reads SGHKS; CDR2 reads YYEKEE (reference sequence). This CDR3 is built from 16 residues. Trimming took off 5 bases at V and 0 bases at J, with 16 bases between the two ends. The CDR3 loop reads CASRTNSGLSTDTQYF. The CDR3 DNA sequence: TGTGCCAGCAGAACAAATAGCGGCCTGAGCACAGATACGCAGTATTTT.

The chain carries TRBV29-1 and TRBJ1-4; possibly TRBD1 for D (5 bases). The V end lost 6 bases, the J end lost 5 bases, and 10 bases lay between the germline ends. CDR3 length equals 12 residues. Germline-derived CDR1 and CDR2 are SQVTM and ANQGSEA. As DNA, the CDR3 is TGCAGCGTAGATCAGGGAAATGAAAAACTGTTTTTT. Residues: CSVDQGNEKLFF.

This clone was observed once. The V and J genes are TRBV19 and TRBJ2-3, with 8 bases matching TRBD1. V trimming: 5 bases; J trimming: 0 bases; junction bases outside the gene matches: 4. The CDR3 contains 15 residues. Germline V gives CDR1 LNHDA, CDR2 SQIVND (reference sequence). The CDR3 sequence is CASSSGQGSTDTQYF. In DNA form, the CDR3 reads TGTGCCAGTAGTTCCGGACAGGGTAGCACAGATACGCAGTATTTT.

V is TRBV19 and J is TRBJ2-2; 9 bases line up with TRBD1. Germline CDR1 reads LNHDA; CDR2 reads SQIVND (reference sequence). The CDR3 runs 14 residues. Trimming at V came to 8 bases and at J to 2 bases, leaving 3 bases not matched to a gene. The DNA for the CDR3 is TGTGCCAGTTGGACAGGGGACAACACCGGGGAGCTGTTTTTT. Translated: CASWTGDNTGELFF.

V is TRBV29-1 and J is TRBJ1-1; 7 bases align to TRBD1. V lost 8 bases and J lost 1; bases outside the gene matches: 7. The CDR3 sequence is 13 residues long. Germline lookup yields CDR1 SQVTM and CDR2 ANQGSEA. The CDR3 DNA is TGCAGCATTACAGGGGCCCGGAACACTGAAGCTTTCTTT. Protein: CSITGARNTEAFF.

The chain's CDR3 is CASSFRLAGGKETQYF. In DNA form, the CDR3 reads TGTGCCAGCAGCTTCCGGCTAGCGGGAGGAAAAGAGACCCAGTACTTC. This chain joins TRBV7-9 and TRBJ2-5; 11 bases are shared with TRBD2. Germline V CDR1 and CDR2: SEHNR, FQNEAQ (reference sequence). The V segment lost 3 bases and the J segment 3 bases; nucleotides outside the gene matches: 6. This CDR3 comprises 16 residues.

This clone appeared once. The rearrangement links TRBV6-6 to TRBJ2-1; 8 nucleotides line up with TRBD2. The CDR3 totals 13 residues. The J segment lost 10 bases and the V segment lost 6 bases, leaving 8 bases of the junction unmatched. Germline V gene lookup returns CDR1 MNHNY and CDR2 SVGAGI (reference sequence). The CDR3 reads CASSLAGLSEQFF. CDR3 sequence (DNA): TGTGCCAGCAGCCTAGCGGGCCTGTCGGAGCAGTTCTTC.

The genes are TRBV6-5 and TRBJ1-1; D remains ambiguous. Trimming cost V 7 bases and J 8 bases, with 14 bases left between them. Germline V gene lookup returns CDR1 MNHEY and CDR2 SVGAGI. The CDR3 contains 12 residues. The CDR3 loop is CASTFGIREAFF. CDR3 sequence (DNA): TGTGCCAGCACCTTCGGTATTAGAGAAGCTTTCTTT.

This clone was seen a single time. V gene TRBV5-5 combines with J gene TRBJ2-7; maybe TRBD1 (6 bases). The germline V gene encodes CDR1 SGHKS and CDR2 YYEKEE (reference sequence). This CDR3 has 15 amino acids. Trimming pared 4 bases from V and 3 bases from J, leaving 17 bases between. The CDR3 region is CASSLPGTGFYEQYF. The CDR3 region has the DNA TGTGCCAGCAGCCTTCCGGGAACAGGGTTCTACGAGCAGTACTTC.

This chain connects TRBV28 to TRBJ1-2; D perhaps matches TRBD1 (5 bases). The CDR3 is 12 residues long. Germline V lookup: CDR1 MDHEN, CDR2 SYDVKM. V was trimmed by 7 bases and J by 8 bases, leaving 14 bases between them. The CDR3 loop reads CASTGMVGGYTF. In DNA form, the CDR3 reads TGTGCCAGCACAGGGATGGTGGGAGGCTACACCTTC.